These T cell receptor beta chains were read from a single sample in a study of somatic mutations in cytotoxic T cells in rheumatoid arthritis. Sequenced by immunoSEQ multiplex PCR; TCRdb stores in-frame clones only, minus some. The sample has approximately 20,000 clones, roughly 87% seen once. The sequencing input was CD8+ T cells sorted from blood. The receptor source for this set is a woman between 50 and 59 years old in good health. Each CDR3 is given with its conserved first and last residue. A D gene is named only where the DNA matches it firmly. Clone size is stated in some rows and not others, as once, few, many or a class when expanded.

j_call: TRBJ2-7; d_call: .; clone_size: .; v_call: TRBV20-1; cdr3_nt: TGCAGTGCTAAACCGGCCTACGAGCAGTACTTC; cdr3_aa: CSAKPAYEQYF
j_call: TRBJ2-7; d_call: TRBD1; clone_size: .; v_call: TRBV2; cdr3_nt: TGTGCCAGCAGGGGGGACAGTCTCTACGAGCAGTACTTC; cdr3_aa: CASRGDSLYEQYF
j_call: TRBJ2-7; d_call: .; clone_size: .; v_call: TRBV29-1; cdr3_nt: TGCAGCGTTGGAGACGGCTCCTACGAGCAGTACTTC; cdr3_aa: CSVGDGSYEQYF
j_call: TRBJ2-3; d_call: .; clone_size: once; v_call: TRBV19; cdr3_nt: TGTGCCAGTGGTGGGACAAGCACAGATACGCAGTATTTT; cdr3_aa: CASGGTSTDTQYF
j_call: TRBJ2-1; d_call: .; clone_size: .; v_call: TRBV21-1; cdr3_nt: TGTGCCAGCAGCAACCCGCTAGCGGTCACCTACAATGAGCAGTTCTTC; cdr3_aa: CASSNPLAVTYNEQFF
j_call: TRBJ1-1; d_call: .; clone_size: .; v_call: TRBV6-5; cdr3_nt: TGTGCCAGCAGTTGGGGGAACCAAGGAACTGAAGCTTTCTTT; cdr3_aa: CASSWGNQGTEAFF
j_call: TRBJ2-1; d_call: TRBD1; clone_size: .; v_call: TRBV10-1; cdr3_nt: TGCGCCAGCAGTGAAAAGGACAGGAAGGGGGCCAATGAGCAGTTCTTC; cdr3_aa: CASSEKDRKGANEQFF
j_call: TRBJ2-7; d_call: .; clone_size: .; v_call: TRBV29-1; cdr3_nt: TGCAGCGCAGCACAGGGAGAATTTTACGAGCAGTACTTC; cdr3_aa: CSAAQGEFYEQYF
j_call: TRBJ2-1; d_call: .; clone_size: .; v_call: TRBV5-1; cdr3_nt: TGCGCCAGCAGCTTCCGGGGGGCCGAGGGTGAGCAGTTCTTC; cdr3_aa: CASSFRGAEGEQFF
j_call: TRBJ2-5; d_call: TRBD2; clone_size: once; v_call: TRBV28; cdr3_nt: TGTGCCAGCAGTTTCCCGGGACTAGCAGGCCAAGAGACCCAGTACTTC; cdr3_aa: CASSFPGLAGQETQYF
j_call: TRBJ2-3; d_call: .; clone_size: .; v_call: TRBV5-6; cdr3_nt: TGTGCCAGCAGCTTGGAGGGAGGCACAGATACGCAGTATTTT; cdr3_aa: CASSLEGGTDTQYF
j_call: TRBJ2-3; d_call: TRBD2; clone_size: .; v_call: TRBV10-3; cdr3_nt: TGTGCCATCAGTGGACGCCCCGGACTAGCCACAGATACGCAGTATTTT; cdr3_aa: CAISGRPGLATDTQYF
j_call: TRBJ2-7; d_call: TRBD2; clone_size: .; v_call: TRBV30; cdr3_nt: TGTGCCTGGAGTGCGCCGGCACTAGCGGGAATCTACGAGCAGTACTTC; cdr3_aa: CAWSAPALAGIYEQYF
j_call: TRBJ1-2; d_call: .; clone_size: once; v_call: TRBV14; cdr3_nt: TGTGCCAGCAGCCAAGGGGTGGGGAACTATGGCTACACCTTC; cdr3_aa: CASSQGVGNYGYTF
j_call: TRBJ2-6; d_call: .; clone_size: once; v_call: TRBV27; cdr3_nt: TGTGCCAGCAGTTCCGGGTTTTTTCCCTCTGGGGCCAACGTCCTGACTTTC; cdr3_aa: CASSSGFFPSGANVLTF
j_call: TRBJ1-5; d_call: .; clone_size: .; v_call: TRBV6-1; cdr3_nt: TGTGCCAGCAGTGAAGTGAAGGGAGTGGGCAATCAGCCCCAGCATTTT; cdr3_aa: CASSEVKGVGNQPQHF
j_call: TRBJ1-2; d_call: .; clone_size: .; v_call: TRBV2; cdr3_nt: TGTGCCAGCAGTGCGACGAAGGGGAACGGTAACTATGGCTACACCTTC; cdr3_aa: CASSATKGNGNYGYTF
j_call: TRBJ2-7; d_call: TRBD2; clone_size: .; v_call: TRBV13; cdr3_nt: TGTGCCAGCAGCGTATACGCATTCGGGGGGGCCCTCGAGCAGTACTTC; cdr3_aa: CASSVYAFGGALEQYF
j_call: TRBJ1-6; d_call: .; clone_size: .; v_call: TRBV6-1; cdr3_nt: TGTGCCAGCAGTCTACCTAATTCACCCCTCCACTTT; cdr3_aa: CASSLPNSPLHF
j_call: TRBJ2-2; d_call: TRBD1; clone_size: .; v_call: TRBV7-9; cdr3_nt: TGTGCCGGGACAGGGGTAGAACGGGAGCTGTTTTTT; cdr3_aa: CAGTGVERELFF
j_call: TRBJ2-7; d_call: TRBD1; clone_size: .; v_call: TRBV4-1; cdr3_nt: TGCGCCAGCAGCCTTCGAAGTTGGGAACCGGGACAGGGTGTCGAGCAGTACTTC; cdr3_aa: CASSLRSWEPGQGVEQYF
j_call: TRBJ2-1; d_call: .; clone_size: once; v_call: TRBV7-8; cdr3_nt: TGTGCCAGCAGCTCCTACAGGGACGAGCAGTTCTTC; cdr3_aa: CASSSYRDEQFF
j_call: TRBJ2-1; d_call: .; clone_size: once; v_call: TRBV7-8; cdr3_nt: TGTGCCAGCAGCTTAGGAGCAAATGAGCAGTTCTTC; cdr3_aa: CASSLGANEQFF